The subject of this entry is one T cell receptor (beta chain). CDR1 and CDR2 from the germline V gene are SGHDT and YYEEEE. V was pared by 0 bases and J by 0 bases, with 9 bases between. CDR3 length equals 16 residues. This specimen comes from a study of control samples from healthy donors and cancer patients. TCRdb's copy holds only in-frame clones and misses some; the assay was immunoSEQ multiplex PCR. The sample gives around 130,000 clones, over 75% of which show up once; 3.2% is in the top ten. Sequenced material: blood. The gene calls are TRBV5-6 and TRBJ1-4; D remains ambiguous. The TCR originated in a man over 45 in good health. DNA for the CDR3: TGTGCCAGCAGCTTGGGGGCGGGAGCAACTAATGAAAAACTGTTTTTT. Amino acid sequence: CASSLGAGATNEKLFF.